This T cell receptor beta chain was sequenced for a study of CD8+ T cells in alopecia areata. Reverse transcribed after extraction, RNA yielded cDNA as the sequencing template. TCRdb's table, derived via immunoSEQ multiplex PCR, lists solely in-frame clones and lacks some. The table has over 150,000 clones, roughly 61% seen once. Whole-study results and caveats: Greater clonality was observed in lesional scalp samples, especially alopecia totalis/universalis, versus normal scalp.

This sample's treatment: oral pan-JAK inhibitor, 5-10 mg twice daily. The CDR3 length is 12 residues. Germline assignment: CDR1 SGHRS and CDR2 YFSETQ. J gave up 6 bases and V 4 bases, and 3 bases lay outside the gene matches. As regards this clone: What it recognizes is unknown.

The receptor comes from a human donor with alopecia areata. Sequenced here: CD8+ T cells sorted from blood, sampled at week 24, from a patient treated with tofacitinib. V usage is TRBV5-1 and J usage is TRBJ1-1, with TRBD1 identical over 7 bases. The CDR3 here is CASSTQGSEAFF. The CDR3 bases are TGCGCCAGCAGCACACAGGGGTCTGAAGCTTTCTTT.